The T cell receptor (beta chain) described here comes from a study of cytotoxic CD8 clonotypes in ibrutinib-treated CLL (TCRdb year 2021). Looking at the study overall: The cohort had eleven to twelve relapsed/refractory and 15 treatment-naive patients; 17 to 18 were IGHV unmutated. Samples at response were collected after a median of roughly twelve months of treatment, with a range of roughly 6 to 40 months. On average, each sample had roughly 260,000 productive templates and 96,000 or so productive rearrangements. Longitudinal samples were available for about 30% of the roughly 90 trial participants. Partial responses were observed in some 24 patients and complete responses in 2; after a median follow-up of roughly 72 months, remission was maintained in 15 or so patients and progression was observed in approximately twelve. Cryopreserved peripheral blood mononuclear cells were collected at three points: before therapy, at response, and at either sustained remission or disease progression. Every remission and progressive disease sample was obtained while ibrutinib was still being received by the patients.

The sample's time point label is to be understood as: progressive disease on ibrutinib. Around 2 micrograms of genomic DNA were extracted from cryopreserved PBMCs for TCR beta library preparation. Longitudinal blood samples from CLL patients on ibrutinib monotherapy underwent high-throughput TCR beta sequencing. The patients took part in an open-label, single-center phase 2 trial of ibrutinib monotherapy. Summary of the overall study and its limitations: Sustained-remission and progressing patients did not have matched sampling times, and lymph node repertoires were not examined. At baseline, clonality was higher than in age-matched healthy donors and showed a strong correlation with circulating CD8+ T-cell counts. Public clonotypes were rare and either contracted or stayed stable during treatment, and the rise in clonality at ibrutinib response reflected the expansion of private clonotypes. Clonality increased at ibrutinib response, stayed stable in sustained remission, and fell back toward baseline at progression.

As regards this clone: Its antigen remains unidentified. Nothing much larger sits one base from this clone, and base qualities are not available.

A MiSeq instrument was used for deep resolution sequencing, which targeted depths ranging from 1 in 1 million up to 1 in 200,000 T cells, with coverage averaging 10x for each clonotype. TCR beta libraries were generated with the immunoSEQ hsTCRB Kit. Per the authors' processing: Data were analyzed with ImmunoSEQ Data Assistant and ImmunoSEQ Analyzer, with V, D and J genes assigned per IMGT definitions. Clonality was computed as one minus normalized Shannon entropy of productive rearrangement frequencies, ranging from 0 to 1. Only overrepresented clonotypes making up at least 0.05% of each patient's repertoire were included in the public clonotype analysis. Thirteen age-matched healthy donor repertoires from immuneACCESS were used as controls for clonality. TCRdb's version of the immuneACCESS table is confined to in-frame rearrangements and falls short of the full clone set. An unresolved V gene accounts for under half of the shortfall where checked; the remainder is of unknown origin. V and J calls and clone size are given by that table; D and trimming were obtained from the DNA. In this sample the table shows some 170,000 clones, around nine tenths of which occur a single time. Roughly 3% of the sample is taken by the ten largest.

The source is a human donor with chronic lymphocytic leukemia. The sample here was PBMCs, taken at disease progression, from a patient treated with ibrutinib.

The CDR3 sequence is CASSLGALGNIQYF. The DNA reads as follows: TGTGCCAGCAGCTTAGGCGCCTTGGGGAACATTCAGTACTTC. This chain is built from TRBV7-2 and TRBJ2-4; no D gene is confidently identified. V drops 1 base and J drops 7 bases, leaving 11 bases in between. In the germline V gene, CDR1 corresponds to SGHTA and CDR2 to FQGNSA. From cysteine to phenylalanine, the CDR3 is 14 amino acids long. The read is trimmed to its CDR3 DNA, 42 bases read in frame from base 1. With the portions outside the CDR3 filled from the reference TRBV7-2 and TRBJ2-4 genes, the complete variable region becomes GAGVSQSPSNKVTEKGKDVELRCDPISGHTALYWYRQSLGQGLEFLIYFQGNSAPDKSGLPSDRFSAERTGGSVSTLTIQRTQQEDSAVYLCASSLGALGNIQYFGAGTRLSVL.